This TCR beta chain was captured by sequencing in a study of CD4 and CD8 cells across lung adenocarcinoma regions. This clonotype has a count of ten or more. TCRdb re-derived calls from the PCR reads in MiXCR, one entry per CDR3 protein. The sample carries under 25,000 distinct CDR3 sequences, around 50% recorded once. Per the germline V gene, CDR1 is SGHAT and CDR2 is FQNNGV. This CDR3 has 17 residues. Losses at the gene ends were 5 bases for V and 2 bases for J; bases not matched to a gene: 7. The source is a female donor with lung adenocarcinoma. The CD4 and CD8 labels of this study may be unreliable. The rearrangement links TRBV11-2 to TRBJ2-3; TRBD2 matches at 13 bases. Sequencing input: CD8+ T cells from the center of a lung tumor. The CDR3 region has the DNA TGTGCCAGCAGCCCGCTAACTAGCGGGAGGGCCACAGATACGCAGTATTTT. Protein: CASSPLTSGRATDTQYF. The whole variable domain, filled in from reference TRBV11-2 and TRBJ2-3, reads EAGVAQSPRYKIIEKRQSVAFWCNPISGHATLYWYQQILGQGPKLLIQFQNNGVVDDSQLPKDRFSAERLKGVDSTLKIQPAKLEDSAVYLCASSPLTSGRATDTQYFGPGTRLTVL.